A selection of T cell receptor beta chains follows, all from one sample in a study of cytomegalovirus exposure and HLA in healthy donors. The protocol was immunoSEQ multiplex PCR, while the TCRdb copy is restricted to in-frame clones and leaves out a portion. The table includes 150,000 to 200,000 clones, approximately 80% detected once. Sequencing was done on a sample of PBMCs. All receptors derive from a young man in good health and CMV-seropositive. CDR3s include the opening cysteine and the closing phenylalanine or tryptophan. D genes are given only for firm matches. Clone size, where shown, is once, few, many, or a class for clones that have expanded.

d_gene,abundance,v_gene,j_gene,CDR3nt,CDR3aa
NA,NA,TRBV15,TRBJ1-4,TGTGCCACCAGGACCGGGAGCCTGGGCAGTGAAAAACTGTTTTTT,CATRTGSLGSEKLFF
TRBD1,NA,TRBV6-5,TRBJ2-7,TGTGCCAGCAGCCCACAAGGACAGGGTAGGGACGAGCAGTACTTC,CASSPQGQGRDEQYF
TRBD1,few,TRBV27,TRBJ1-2,TGTGCCAGCGGGATGACAGGGAACTATGGCTACACCTTC,CASGMTGNYGYTF
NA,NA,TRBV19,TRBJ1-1,TGTGCCAGTAGTAGCTACAGGGATAACACTGAAGCTTTCTTT,CASSSYRDNTEAFF
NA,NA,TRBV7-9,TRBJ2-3,TGTGCCAGCAGCTGGCCTGAGGGCGCAGATACGCAGTATTTT,CASSWPEGADTQYF
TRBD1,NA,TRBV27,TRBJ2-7,TGTGCCAGCAGTACCAGACAGGGGTCGGAGCAGTACTTC,CASSTRQGSEQYF
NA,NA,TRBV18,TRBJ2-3,TGTGCCAGCTCACCACCGGGACTCCCCACAGATACGCAGTATTTT,CASSPPGLPTDTQYF
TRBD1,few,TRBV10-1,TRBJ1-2,TGCGCCAGCAGTGAGTCGGGACAGAACTATGGCTACACCTTC,CASSESGQNYGYTF
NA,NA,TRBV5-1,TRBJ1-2,TGCGCCAGCAGCGCTCAGGGAAACTATGGCTACACCTTC,CASSAQGNYGYTF
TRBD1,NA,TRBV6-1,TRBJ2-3,TGTGCCAGCAGTGGACGACAGGGGGATCGGATCGGCACAGATACGCAGTATTTT,CASSGRQGDRIGTDTQYF
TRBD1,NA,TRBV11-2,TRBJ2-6,TGTGCCAGCAGTATCAAGACAGGGGCTGGGGCCAACGTCCTGACTTTC,CASSIKTGAGANVLTF
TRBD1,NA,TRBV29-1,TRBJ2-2,TGCAGCGTTGAAGATCCCCTAAGTGGAAAGGGGGCCACCGGGGAGCTGTTTTTT,CSVEDPLSGKGATGELFF
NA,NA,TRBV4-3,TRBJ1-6,TGCGCCAGCAGCCAAGAAAGGCACCGGGTTTCACCCCTCCACTTT,CASSQERHRVSPLHF
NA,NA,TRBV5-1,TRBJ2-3,TGCGCCAGCAGCGCTGGGACACGTCGACTAGAGCGGGGCCGGGGTGGCACAGATACGCAGTATTTT,CASSAGTRRLERGRGGTDTQYF
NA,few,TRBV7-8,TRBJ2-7,TGTGCCAGCAGCTACGGGAACTACGAGCAGTACTTC,CASSYGNYEQYF
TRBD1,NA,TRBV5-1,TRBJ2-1,TGCGCCAGTTATTATCGGGACAGGGGGCGTGAGCAGTTCTTC,CASYYRDRGREQFF
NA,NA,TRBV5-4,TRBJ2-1,TGTGCCAGCAGTTTTCTAGGAGGGGAGCAGTTCTTC,CASSFLGGEQFF
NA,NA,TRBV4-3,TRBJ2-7,TGCGCCAGCAGCCAAGGCAGGGGATTCTACGAGCAGTACTTC,CASSQGRGFYEQYF
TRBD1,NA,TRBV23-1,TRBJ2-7,TGCGCCAGCAGTCAAATCCACCGGCCACACCGGGGACAGAAGCCATCGAGTGGTGAGCAGTACTTC,CASSQIHRPHRGQKPSSGEQYF
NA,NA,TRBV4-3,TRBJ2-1,TGCGCCAGCAGCCAAGATCTGGCGGGGGCCAATGAGCAGTTCTTC,CASSQDLAGANEQFF
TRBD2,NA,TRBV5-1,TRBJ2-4,TGCGCCAGCAGCTTGCGTCAAATCGGGGGGGTAGTCTTCAACATTCAGTACTTC,CASSLRQIGGVVFNIQYF
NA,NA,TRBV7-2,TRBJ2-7,TGTGCCAGCAGCTTAGGCGGGGCTCGCATCGAGCAGTACTTC,CASSLGGARIEQYF
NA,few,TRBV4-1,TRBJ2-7,TGCGCCAGCAGCCAAGGCCCCGGCGAGCAGTACTTC,CASSQGPGEQYF
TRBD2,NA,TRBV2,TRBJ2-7,TGTGCCAGCATGAAGAGTAGGACTAGCGGAACCTACGAGCAGTACTTC,CASMKSRTSGTYEQYF
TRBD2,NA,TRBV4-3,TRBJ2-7,TGCGCCAACAGCCAGAGGACTAGCGGGGGGGCTTATGGTGTCTACGAGCAGTACTTC,CANSQRTSGGAYGVYEQYF
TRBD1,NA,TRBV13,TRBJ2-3,TGTGCCAGCAGCTTACGGGGCCGGGGACAGGCTACAGAGTATTTT,CASSLRGRGQATEYF
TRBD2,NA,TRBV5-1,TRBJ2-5,TGCGCCAGCAGCTCAGGACTAGCGGGGGGGCTTCACCAAGAGACCCAGTACTTC,CASSSGLAGGLHQETQYF
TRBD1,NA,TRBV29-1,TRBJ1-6,TGCAGCGTTGAAAAGGGACAGGGTACTTATAATTCACCCCTCCACTTT,CSVEKGQGTYNSPLHF
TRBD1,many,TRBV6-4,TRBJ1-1,TGTGCCAGCAGTGATGGGACAGAGAACACTGAAGCTTTCTTT,CASSDGTENTEAFF
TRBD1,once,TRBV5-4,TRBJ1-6,TGTGCCAGCAGCTCGACAGGGGGTAATTCACCCCTCCACTTT,CASSSTGGNSPLHF
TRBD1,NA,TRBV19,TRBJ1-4,TGTGCCAGTAGTGGGACAGGGGTGGAAAAACTGTTTTTT,CASSGTGVEKLFF
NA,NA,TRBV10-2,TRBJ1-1,TGCGCCAGCAGTGCCAGAACGAACACTGAAGCTTTCTTT,CASSARTNTEAFF
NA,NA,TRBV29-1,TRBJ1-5,TGCAGCGTTACCCAAACAGGGCTCGGTCAGCCCCAGCATTTT,CSVTQTGLGQPQHF
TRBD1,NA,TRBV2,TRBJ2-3,TGTGCCAGCAGGATCGGGACAGGGACCGATACGCAGTATTTT,CASRIGTGTDTQYF
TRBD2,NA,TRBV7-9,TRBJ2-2,TGTGCCAGCAGCTCCCGACTAGCGGGGGGCGACACCGGGGAGCTGTTTTTT,CASSSRLAGGDTGELFF
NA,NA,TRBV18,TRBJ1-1,TGTGCCAGCTCACCACGATCGGTCGGGGGGATTATGAACACTGAAGCTTTCTTT,CASSPRSVGGIMNTEAFF
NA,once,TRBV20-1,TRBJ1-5,TGCAGTGCTAGAGATCGGAGGGGTTTGCATTTT,CSARDRRGLHF
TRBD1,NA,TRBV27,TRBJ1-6,TGTGCCAGCAGATTGACAGGGGTCAGCTCCTATAATTCACCCCTCCACTTT,CASRLTGVSSYNSPLHF
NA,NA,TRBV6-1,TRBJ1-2,TGTGCCAGCAGTGAACTTCCAGGGGTCGGCGGCTACACCTTC,CASSELPGVGGYTF
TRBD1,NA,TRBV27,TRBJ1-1,TGTGCCAGCAGTTACCGCTCCGACAGGGTGGAAGCTTTCTTT,CASSYRSDRVEAFF
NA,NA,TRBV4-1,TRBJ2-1,TGCGCCAGCAGCCAAGATCAACTTTACAATGAGCAGTTCTTC,CASSQDQLYNEQFF
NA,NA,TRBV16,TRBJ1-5,TGTGCCAGCAGCCAATCGCCCAGGGTGGGCCAGCCCCAGCATTTT,CASSQSPRVGQPQHF
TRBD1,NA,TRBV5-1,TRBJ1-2,TGCGCCAGCAGCTTGGTGGAAGGGGGCATAGCTAACTATGGCTACACCTTC,CASSLVEGGIANYGYTF
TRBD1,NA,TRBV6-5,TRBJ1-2,TGTGCCAGTAGGACAGGTTTTGGCTACACCTTC,CASRTGFGYTF
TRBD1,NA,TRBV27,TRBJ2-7,TGTGCCACCGGCGACCTGGACAGGGTAATTCGGTACTTC,CATGDLDRVIRYF
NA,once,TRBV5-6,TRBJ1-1,TGTGCCAGCAGCCTGGGCAGTGAAGCTTTCTTT,CASSLGSEAFF
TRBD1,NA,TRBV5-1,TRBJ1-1,TGCGCCAGCAGCATTCAAGGACAGGGCGGGGACACTGAAGCTTTCTTT,CASSIQGQGGDTEAFF
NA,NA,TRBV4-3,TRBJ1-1,TGCGCCAGCAGCCAAGAAAGCGTCCAGGGCACTGAAGCTTTCTTT,CASSQESVQGTEAFF
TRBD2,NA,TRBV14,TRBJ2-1,TGTGCCAGCAGCCAAGGTCGGCTAGCGGGGGTACAGTTCTTC,CASSQGRLAGVQFF
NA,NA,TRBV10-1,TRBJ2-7,TGCGCCAGCAGTGAGTCCGGACTGTTGGGGGCCGGCGAGCAGTACTTC,CASSESGLLGAGEQYF
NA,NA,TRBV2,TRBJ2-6,TGTGCCAGCAGTGGCCCAGGGGCCTCCACTGGGGCCAACGTCCTGACTTTC,CASSGPGASTGANVLTF
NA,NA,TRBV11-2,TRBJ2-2,TGTGCCAGCTCAGCGACTACGAACACCGGGGAGCTGTTTTTT,CASSATTNTGELFF
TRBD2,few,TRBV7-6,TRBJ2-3,TGTGCCAGCAGTCACAGGCTAGCGGGGGAGATCACAGATACGCAGTATTTT,CASSHRLAGEITDTQYF
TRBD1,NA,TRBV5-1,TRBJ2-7,TGCGCCAGCAGCTTGAGGGGACAGGGGTCCTACGAGCAGTACTTC,CASSLRGQGSYEQYF